This T cell receptor beta chain was identified in a study of T-cell memory formation after mild COVID-19. This clonotype showed up just a few times. TCRdb re-analysed the 5' RACE reads in MiXCR, keeping a single row per CDR3 protein. Among some 130,000 distinct CDR3 sequences listed, under 30% were seen once. The CDR3 spans 12 residues. CDR1 is KGHDR, CDR2 SFDVKD, per germline. The germline V and J ends were trimmed by 3 bases and 10 bases, with 9 bases remaining between them. This TCR derives from an adult woman who had mild COVID-19 (a few samples of this study predate the infection). Cell type and time point are not known. The specimen sequenced was PBMCs or a T cell subset sorted from them (not recorded which). The V gene is TRBV24-1, the J gene TRBJ2-1; D is perhaps TRBD1 (5 bases). The CDR3 reads CATSDTGDEQFF. CDR3 coding DNA: TGTGCCACCAGTGATACAGGCGACGAGCAGTTCTTC.